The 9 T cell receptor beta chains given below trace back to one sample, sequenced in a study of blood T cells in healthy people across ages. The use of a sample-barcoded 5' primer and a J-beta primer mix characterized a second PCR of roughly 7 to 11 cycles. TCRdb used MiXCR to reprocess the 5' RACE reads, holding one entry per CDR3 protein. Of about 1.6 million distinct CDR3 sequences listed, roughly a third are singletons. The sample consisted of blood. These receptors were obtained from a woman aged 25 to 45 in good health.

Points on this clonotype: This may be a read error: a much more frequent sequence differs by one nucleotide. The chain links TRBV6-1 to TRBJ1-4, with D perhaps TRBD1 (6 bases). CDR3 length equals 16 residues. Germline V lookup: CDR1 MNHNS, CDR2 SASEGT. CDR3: CASSAFQGIGGEKRFF. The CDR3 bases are TGTGCCAGCAGCGCATTTCAGGGGATAGGAGGTGAAAAACGGTTTTTT.

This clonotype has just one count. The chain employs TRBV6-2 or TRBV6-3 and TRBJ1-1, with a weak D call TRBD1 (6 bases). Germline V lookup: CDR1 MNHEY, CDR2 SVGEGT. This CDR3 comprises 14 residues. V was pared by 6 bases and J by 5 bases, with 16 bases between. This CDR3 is CASSLTGPWTEAFF. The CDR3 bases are TGTGCCAGCAGCCTAACAGGGCCCTGGACTGAAGCTTTCTTT.

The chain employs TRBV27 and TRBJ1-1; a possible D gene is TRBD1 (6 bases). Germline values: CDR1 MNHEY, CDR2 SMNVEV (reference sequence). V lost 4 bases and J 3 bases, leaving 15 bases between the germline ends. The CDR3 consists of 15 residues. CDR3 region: CASSSPRGGDTEAFF. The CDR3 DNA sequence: TGTGCCAGCAGTTCTCCCAGGGGAGGGGACACTGAAGCTTTCTTT.

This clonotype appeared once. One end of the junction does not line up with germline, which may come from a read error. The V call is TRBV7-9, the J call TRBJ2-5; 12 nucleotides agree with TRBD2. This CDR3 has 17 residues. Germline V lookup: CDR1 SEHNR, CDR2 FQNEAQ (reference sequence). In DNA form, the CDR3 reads TGTGCCTGCAGCTTCGGACTAGCGGGGTGGGCGGAGGAGACCCAGTACTTC. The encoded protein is CACSFGLAGWAEETQYF.

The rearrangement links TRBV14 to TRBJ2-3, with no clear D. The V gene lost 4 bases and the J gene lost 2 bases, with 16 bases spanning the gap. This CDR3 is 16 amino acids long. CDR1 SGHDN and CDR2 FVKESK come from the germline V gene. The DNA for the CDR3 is TGTGCCAGCAGCCCTATCCCGCACCCGTACACAGATACGCAGTATTTT. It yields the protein CASSPIPHPYTDTQYF.

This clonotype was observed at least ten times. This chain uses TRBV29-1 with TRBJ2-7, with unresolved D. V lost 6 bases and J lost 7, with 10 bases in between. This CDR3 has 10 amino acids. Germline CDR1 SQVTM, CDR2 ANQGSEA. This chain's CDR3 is CSVLTGEQYF. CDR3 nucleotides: TGCAGCGTCCTAACCGGTGAGCAGTACTTC.

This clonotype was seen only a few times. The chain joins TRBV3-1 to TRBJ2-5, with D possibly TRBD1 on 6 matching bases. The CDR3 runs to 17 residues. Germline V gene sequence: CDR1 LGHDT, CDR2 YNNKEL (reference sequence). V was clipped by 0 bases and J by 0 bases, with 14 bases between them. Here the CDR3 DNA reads TGTGCCAGCAGCCAAGATGAGACAGGACCCTACCAAGAGACCCAGTACTTC. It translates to CASSQDETGPYQETQYF.

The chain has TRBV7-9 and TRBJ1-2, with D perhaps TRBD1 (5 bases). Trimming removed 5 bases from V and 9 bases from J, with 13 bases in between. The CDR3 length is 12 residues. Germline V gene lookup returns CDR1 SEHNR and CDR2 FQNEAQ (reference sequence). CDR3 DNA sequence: TGTGCCAGCAGCCCTAACTCAGGGCGCTACACCTTC. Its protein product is CASSPNSGRYTF.

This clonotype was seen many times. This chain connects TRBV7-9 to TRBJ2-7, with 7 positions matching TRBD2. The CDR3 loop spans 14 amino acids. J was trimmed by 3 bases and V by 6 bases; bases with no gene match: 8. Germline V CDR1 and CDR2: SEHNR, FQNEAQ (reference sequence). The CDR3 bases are TGTGCCAGCAGTTTACCCGGACTAGTCTACGAGCAGTACTTC. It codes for CASSLPGLVYEQYF.